The 6 T cell receptor beta chains in this list originate from one sample, sequenced in a study of vaccination and CD4 T cells after COVID-19. Described treatment: approximately nine-day PBMC culture with coronavirus spike peptide pools or control peptides (ViraFEST assay). These TCRs' antigens remain unknown. Oncomine TCR Beta short-read sequencing was applied to DNA from cultured CD4+ T cells. TCRdb called the PCR reads again in MiXCR, with one record for every CDR3 protein. The sample yields 13,000 or so distinct CDR3 sequences, 75% to 85% seen once. Sequences were obtained from CD4+ T cells from blood, cultured in vitro. The receptors here all came from a human donor who had recovered from COVID-19.

The chain combines TRBV30 with TRBJ1-5; TRBD1 aligns across 9 bases. Germline CDR1 is GTSNPN and CDR2 is SVGIG (reference sequence). The CDR3 has 17 amino acids. Losses at the gene ends were 0 bases for V and 6 bases for J; bases not matched to a gene: 12. CDR3 loop: CAWSVDIWTGVPQPQHF. The CDR3 nucleotides read TGTGCCTGGAGTGTAGATATTTGGACAGGGGTTCCTCAGCCCCAGCATTTT.

V and J are TRBV6-4 and TRBJ2-3, with D possibly matching TRBD2 (6 bases). The CDR3 runs 15 residues. CDR1 MRHNA and CDR2 SNTAGT come from the germline V gene. Trimming took off 0 bases at V and 3 bases at J, with 10 bases between the two ends. The CDR3 loop reads CASSDSPGGTDTQYF. The CDR3 bases are TGTGCCAGCAGTGACTCTCCCGGGGGAACAGATACGCAGTATTTT.

The rearrangement uses TRBV10-1 and TRBJ2-7, with D perhaps assigned TRBD1 or TRBD2 (5 bases each). Germline CDR1 reads WNHNN; CDR2 reads SYGVQD (reference sequence). The CDR3 length is 13 residues. The ends were cut back, 8 bases at V and 2 bases at J, with 13 bases in the middle. CDR3 residues: CASPRDGAYEQYF. CDR3 nucleotide sequence: TGCGCCAGCCCCCGGGACGGAGCCTACGAGCAGTACTTC.

This clonotype was seen more than once but under ten times. The chain carries TRBV6-5 and TRBJ1-5; a weak D match, TRBD1 (5 bases). Per germline, CDR1 MNHEY and CDR2 SVGAGI. Between the trimmed V and J ends, which lost 0 bases and 6 bases, there was a span of 9 bases. The CDR3 runs 14 residues. CDR3 sequence reads: CASSYSGGVQPQHF. CDR3 nucleotides: TGTGCCAGCAGTTACTCCGGGGGGGTTCAGCCCCAGCATTTT.

V and J are TRBV27 and TRBJ1-1; tentatively, D is TRBD1 (5 bases). The CDR3 runs 17 residues. Between the trimmed V and J ends, which lost 3 bases and 2 bases, there was a span of 19 bases. Germline lookup yields CDR1 MNHEY and CDR2 SMNVEV (reference sequence). The CDR3 spells CASSLRGPEAPNTEAFF. As DNA, the CDR3 is TGTGCCAGCAGTTTGAGGGGCCCAGAAGCCCCAAACACTGAAGCTTTCTTT.

The J gene is TRBJ2-5, the V gene TRBV28; 8 positions match TRBD2. The CDR3 loop spans 13 amino acids. In germline, CDR1 is MDHEN, CDR2 SYDVKM. V was pared by 6 bases and J by 7 bases, with 7 bases of the junction left unmatched. The CDR3 loop is CASRGGGSGTQYF. The CDR3 DNA sequence: TGTGCCAGCAGGGGCGGGGGGAGCGGGACCCAGTACTTC.